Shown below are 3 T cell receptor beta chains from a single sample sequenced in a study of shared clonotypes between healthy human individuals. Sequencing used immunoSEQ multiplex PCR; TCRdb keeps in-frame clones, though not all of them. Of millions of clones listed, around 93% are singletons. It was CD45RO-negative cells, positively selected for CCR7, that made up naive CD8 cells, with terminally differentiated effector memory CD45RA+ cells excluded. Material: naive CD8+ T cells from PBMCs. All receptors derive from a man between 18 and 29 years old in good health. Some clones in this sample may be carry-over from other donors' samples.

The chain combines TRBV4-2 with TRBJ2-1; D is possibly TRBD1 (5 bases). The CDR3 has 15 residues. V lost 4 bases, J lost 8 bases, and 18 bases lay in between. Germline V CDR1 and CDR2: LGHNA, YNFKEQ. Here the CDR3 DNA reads TGTGCCAGCAGCCCTACAGGAAGCCCCCGGTATGAGCAGTTCTTC. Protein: CASSPTGSPRYEQFF.

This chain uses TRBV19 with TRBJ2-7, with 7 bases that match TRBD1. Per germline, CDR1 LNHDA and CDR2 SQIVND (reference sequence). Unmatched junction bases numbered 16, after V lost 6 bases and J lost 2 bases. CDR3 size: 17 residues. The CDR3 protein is CASSNSDREGLPYEQYF. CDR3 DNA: TGTGCCAGTAGCAACTCAGACAGGGAAGGACTTCCCTACGAGCAGTACTTC.

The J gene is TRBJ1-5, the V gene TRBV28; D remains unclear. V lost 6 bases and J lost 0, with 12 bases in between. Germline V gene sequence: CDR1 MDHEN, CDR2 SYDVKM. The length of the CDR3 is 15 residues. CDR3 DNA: TGTGCCAGCAGGACGTCGGCTGTTAGCAATCAGCCCCAGCATTTT. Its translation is CASRTSAVSNQPQHF.